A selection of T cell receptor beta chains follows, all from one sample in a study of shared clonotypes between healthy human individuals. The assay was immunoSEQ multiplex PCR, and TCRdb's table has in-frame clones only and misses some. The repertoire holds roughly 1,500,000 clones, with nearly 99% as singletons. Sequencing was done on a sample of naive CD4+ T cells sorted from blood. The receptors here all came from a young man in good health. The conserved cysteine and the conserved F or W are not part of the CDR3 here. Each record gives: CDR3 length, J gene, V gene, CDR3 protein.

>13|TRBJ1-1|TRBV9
ASSAQEGRGAEAF
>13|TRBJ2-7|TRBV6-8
ASRPDRGYSYEQY
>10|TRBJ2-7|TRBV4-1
ASSAASYEQY
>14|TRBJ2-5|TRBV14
ASSQARGAVQETQY
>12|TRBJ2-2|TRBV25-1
ASEKPTNTGELF
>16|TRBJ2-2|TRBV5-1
ASSFGLLGTDYTGELF
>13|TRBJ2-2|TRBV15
ATSRAARETGELF
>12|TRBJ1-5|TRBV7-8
ASSLSTGNQPQH
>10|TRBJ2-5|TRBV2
ASSRDLETQY
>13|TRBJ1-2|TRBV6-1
ASSIRWTENYGYT
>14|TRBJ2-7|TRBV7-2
ASSLYRSQISYEQY
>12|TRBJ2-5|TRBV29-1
SVGVGTGVETQY
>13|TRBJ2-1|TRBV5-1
ASTQRAGDPNEQF
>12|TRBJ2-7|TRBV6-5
ASSRSGNSYEQY
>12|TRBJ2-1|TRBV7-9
ASSLKDAYNEQF
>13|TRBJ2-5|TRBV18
ASSPGAGFQETQY
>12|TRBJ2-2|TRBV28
ATIRGGEDGELF
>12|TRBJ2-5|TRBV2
ASSPLTRSETQY
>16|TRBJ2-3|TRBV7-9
ASSLAVPPGQRTDTQY
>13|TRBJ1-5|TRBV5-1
ASSLGTGVRQPQH
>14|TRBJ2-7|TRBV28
ASSSSSRAGEYEQY
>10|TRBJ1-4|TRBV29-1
SVEQGDEKLF
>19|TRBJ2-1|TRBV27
ATKGARTGGKQAGRYNEQF
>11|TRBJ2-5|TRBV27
ASSLDGEETQY
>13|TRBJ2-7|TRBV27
ASSSPLAGVYEQY
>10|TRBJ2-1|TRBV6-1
ASQRTYNEQF
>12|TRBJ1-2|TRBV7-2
ASSLVDRGGGYT